The source of this TCR beta chain is a study of shared clonotypes between healthy human individuals. As concerns this clone: What it binds is not known.

Among the unsorted PBMC samples, replicate PCRs used approximately 320 ng DNA, 25,000 to 35,000 T cell genomes. Generated by immunoSEQ multiplex PCR, the TCRdb table keeps only in-frame clones and is missing some. The sample consists of 450,000 to 500,000 clones, about 72% of them appearing once. Study-wide results and caveats: Only blood samples were collected, and tissue repertoires likely differ.

The CDR3 loop spans 15 amino acids. Germline CDR1 is SGHAT and CDR2 is FQNNGV. V was pared by 5 bases and J by 3 bases, with 5 bases of the junction left unmatched. The receptor's source is a woman in her thirties or forties in good health. Some clones in this sample may be carry-over from other donors' samples. The source material was PBMCs. The chain couples TRBV11-2 to TRBJ2-7; the match to TRBD2 covers 12 bases. This CDR3 reads CASSPRTSGNYEQYF. The CDR3 DNA sequence: TGTGCCAGCAGCCCGAGGACTAGCGGGAACTACGAGCAGTACTTC.